The T cell receptor beta chain described here comes from a study of brain T cells in children with intractable seizures. Time point given: blood from clinic visit 5 months post-surgery; TSC patient then seizure free. Measured with immunoSEQ multiplex PCR; TCRdb has only the in-frame clones, and not every one. The sample lists about 340,000 clones, over 85% occurring once. Germline loops: CDR1 MNHEY, CDR2 SVGAGI. This CDR3 comprises 15 residues. V lost 6 bases and J lost 7, with 21 bases in between. General study findings and limits: Viral specificity was inferred only from CDR3 similarity; HCMV serostatus was unknown.

In this sample, this clone turned up once. The antigen is unknown. Sequenced here: peripheral blood, sampled 5 to 6 months after surgery. The receptor was isolated from a boy under three years old with tuberous sclerosis and intractable seizures. The chain has TRBV6-5 and TRBJ1-1; the D is unclear. The CDR3 DNA is TGTGCCAGCAGACCAATCTCCGGGGTTAGAAATGAAGCTTTCTTT. Encoded protein: CASRPISGVRNEAFF.